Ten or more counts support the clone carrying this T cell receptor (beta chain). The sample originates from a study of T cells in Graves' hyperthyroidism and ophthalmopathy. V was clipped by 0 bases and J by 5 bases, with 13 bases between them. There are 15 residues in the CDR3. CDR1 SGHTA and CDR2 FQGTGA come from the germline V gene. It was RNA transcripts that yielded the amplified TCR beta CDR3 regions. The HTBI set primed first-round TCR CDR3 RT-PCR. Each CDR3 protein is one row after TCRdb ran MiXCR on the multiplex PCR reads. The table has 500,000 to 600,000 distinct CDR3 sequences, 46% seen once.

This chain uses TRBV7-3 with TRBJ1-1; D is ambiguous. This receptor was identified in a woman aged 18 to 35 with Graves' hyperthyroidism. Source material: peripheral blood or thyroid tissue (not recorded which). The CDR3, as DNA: TGTGCCAGCAGCTTAACGCCGCAGGTCGAGACTGAAGCTTTCTTT. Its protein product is CASSLTPQVETEAFF. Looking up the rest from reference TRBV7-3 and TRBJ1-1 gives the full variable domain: GAGVSQTPSNKVTEKGKYVELRCDPISGHTALYWYRQSLGQGPEFLIYFQGTGAADDSGLPNDRFFAVRPEGSVSTLKIQRTERGDSAVYLCASSLTPQVETEAFFGQGTRLTVV.